The clone carrying this T cell receptor (beta chain) was counted between two and nine times. No antigen is known for it. Using its own MiXCR run on the RACE reads, TCRdb lists one record per CDR3 protein. The sample yields about 300,000 distinct CDR3 sequences, around 5% seen once. Described time point: pre-sensitization, week 0. Described treatment: therapeutic diphenylcyclopropenone sensitization with weekly scalp DPC. These data come from a study of human T cells and chemical hapten exposure. V lost 5 bases, J lost 1 base, and 12 bases lay in between. From germline, CDR1 is MNHEY and CDR2 SVGEGT. The CDR3 is 15 amino acids. Study-wide points: DPC sensitization produced no change in TCRs with frequency above 1 in 1000. All donors were alopecia patients, so their immunity may differ from that of healthy people.

The chain combines TRBV6-2 or TRBV6-3 with TRBJ1-5; D unclear. The receptor was derived from a woman younger than 35 with alopecia areata. Some clones in this sample may be carry-over from other donors' samples. Sequences were derived from whole blood, sampled in connection with sensitization to the hapten diphenylcyclopropenone (DPC). CDR3 sequence reads: CASSDPRSSNQPQHF. CDR3 nucleotide sequence: TGTGCCAGCAGTGACCCCCGGTCCAGCAATCAGCCCCAGCATTTT.